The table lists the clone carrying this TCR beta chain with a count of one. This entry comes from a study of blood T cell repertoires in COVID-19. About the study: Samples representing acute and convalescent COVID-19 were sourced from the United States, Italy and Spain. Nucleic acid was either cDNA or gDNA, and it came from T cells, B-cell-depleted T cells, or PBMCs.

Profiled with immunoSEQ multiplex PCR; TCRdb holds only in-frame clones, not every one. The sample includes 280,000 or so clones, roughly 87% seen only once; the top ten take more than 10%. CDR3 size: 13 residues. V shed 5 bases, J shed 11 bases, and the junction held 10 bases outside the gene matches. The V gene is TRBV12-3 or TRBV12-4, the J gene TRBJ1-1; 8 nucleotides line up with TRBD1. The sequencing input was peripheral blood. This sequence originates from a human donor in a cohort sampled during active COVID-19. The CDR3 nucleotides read TGTGCCAGCAGTATTGGACAGGGATATCTGGCTTTCTTT. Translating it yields CASSIGQGYLAFF.